This T cell receptor beta chain was captured in a study of blood T cell repertoires in COVID-19. The overall study: The United States, Italy and Spain provided the acute and convalescent COVID-19 samples. From T cells, B-cell-depleted T cells, or PBMCs came the material, which was cDNA or gDNA.

CDR1 is SQVTM, CDR2 ANQGSEA, per germline. The CDR3 runs 15 residues. V lost 3 bases, J lost 8 bases, and 9 bases stayed unmatched. Study processing details: Estimates of nucleated cell counts were drawn from the amplification of reference gene primers. Some clones are missing from TCRdb's copy, which holds only in-frame ones; the method was immunoSEQ multiplex PCR. The V and J calls and clone size were taken over from that table, and D and trimming were inferred from the DNA. The sample includes about 210,000 clones, around 90% seen only once; the top ten take 9% to 12%. Clinical histories supplied by participants themselves formed the basis of cohort assignment.

The sample was PBMCs or T cells enriched from blood (not recorded which). This sequence was found in a man aged 18 to 30 with acute COVID-19. The chain employs TRBV29-1 and TRBJ2-1; 11 positions agree with TRBD2. The DNA of the CDR3 is TGCAGCGTTGAGTTTGCACTAGCGGGAGAATATGAGCAGTTCTTC. Translating gives CSVEFALAGEYEQFF.